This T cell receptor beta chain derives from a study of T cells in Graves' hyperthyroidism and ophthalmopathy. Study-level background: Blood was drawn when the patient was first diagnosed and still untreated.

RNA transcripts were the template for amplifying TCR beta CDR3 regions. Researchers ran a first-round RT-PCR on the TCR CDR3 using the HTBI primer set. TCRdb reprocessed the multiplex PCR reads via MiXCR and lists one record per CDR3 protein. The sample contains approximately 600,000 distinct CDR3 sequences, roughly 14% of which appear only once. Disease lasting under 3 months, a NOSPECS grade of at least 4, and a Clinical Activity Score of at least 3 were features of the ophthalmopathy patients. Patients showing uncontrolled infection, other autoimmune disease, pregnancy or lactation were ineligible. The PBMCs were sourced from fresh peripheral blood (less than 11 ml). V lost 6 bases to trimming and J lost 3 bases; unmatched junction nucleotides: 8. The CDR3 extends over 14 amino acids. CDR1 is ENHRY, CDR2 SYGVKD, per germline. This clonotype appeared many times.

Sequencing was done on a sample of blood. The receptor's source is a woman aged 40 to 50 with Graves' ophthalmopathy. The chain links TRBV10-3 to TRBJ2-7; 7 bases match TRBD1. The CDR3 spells CAIRERQGDYEQYF. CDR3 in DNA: TGTGCCATCAGGGAAAGACAGGGCGACTACGAGCAGTACTTC.